This TCR beta chain came from a study of T cells in Graves' hyperthyroidism and ophthalmopathy. Study-wide findings and caveats: A model of 13 V-J features distinguished ophthalmopathy from stable hyperthyroidism.

Amplified TCR beta CDR3 regions came from RNA transcripts. An initial round of RT-PCR targeting the TCR CDR3 relied on the HTBI primer set. MiXCR, applied by TCRdb to the multiplex PCR reads, yields one record per CDR3 protein. The sample holds about 350,000 distinct CDR3 sequences, roughly 15% seen once. The V end lost 3 bases, the J end lost 2 bases, and 8 bases lay between the germline ends. From germline, CDR1 is SGHDN and CDR2 FVKESK. This CDR3 has 14 residues. Of note for this clonotype: Its antigen remains unidentified.

V gene TRBV14 combines with J gene TRBJ2-1; D is possibly TRBD1 (6 bases). Sequenced sample: blood. This TCR derives from a woman aged 60-75 years with Graves' ophthalmopathy. CDR3 loop: CASSQGATYNEQFF. The CDR3 nucleotides are TGTGCCAGCAGCCAGGGGGCCACCTACAATGAGCAGTTCTTC.